Described below is a single T cell receptor (beta chain) sequence and its context. This record belongs to a study of CD8+CD57+ T cells in acquired aplastic anemia. Patients selected for sequencing had displayed CD8+CD57+ cell expansion by flow cytometry. The study profiled TCR beta VDJ and CDR3 using genomic DNA as template. In TCRdb, the reads were re-called with MiXCR into one record per CDR3 protein. The sample lists approximately 250,000 distinct CDR3 sequences; approximately 79% were seen once. CDR1 is SGHTA and CDR2 is FQGTGA in the germline V gene. The CDR3 runs 13 residues. V lost 6 bases and J 10 bases, leaving 16 bases between the germline ends.

The sequenced material came from sorted CD4+, CD8+, or CD8+CD57+ T cells (not recorded which) from PBMCs. The receptor's source is a human donor with aplastic anemia. The J gene is TRBJ2-1, the V gene TRBV7-3; possibly TRBD2 for D (5 bases). CDR3 in amino acids: CASSETGSPEQFF. The CDR3 nucleotides read TGTGCCAGCAGTGAGACGGGGAGCCCCGAGCAGTTCTTC.